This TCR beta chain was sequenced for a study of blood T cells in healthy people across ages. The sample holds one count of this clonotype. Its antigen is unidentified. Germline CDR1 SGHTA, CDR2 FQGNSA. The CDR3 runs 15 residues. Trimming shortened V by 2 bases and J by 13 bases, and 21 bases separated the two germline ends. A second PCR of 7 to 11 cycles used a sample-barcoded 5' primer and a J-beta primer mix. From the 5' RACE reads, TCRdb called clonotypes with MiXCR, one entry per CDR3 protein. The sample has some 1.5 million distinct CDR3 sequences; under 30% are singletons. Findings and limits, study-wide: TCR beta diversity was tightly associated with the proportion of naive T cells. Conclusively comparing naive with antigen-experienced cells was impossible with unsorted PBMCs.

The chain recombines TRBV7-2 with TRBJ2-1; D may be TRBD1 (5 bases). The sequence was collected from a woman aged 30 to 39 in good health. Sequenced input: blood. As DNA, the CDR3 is TGTGCCAGCAGCTTAAGTGGACAAGCCCAAGAGACCCAGTTCTTC. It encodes CASSLSGQAQETQFF.